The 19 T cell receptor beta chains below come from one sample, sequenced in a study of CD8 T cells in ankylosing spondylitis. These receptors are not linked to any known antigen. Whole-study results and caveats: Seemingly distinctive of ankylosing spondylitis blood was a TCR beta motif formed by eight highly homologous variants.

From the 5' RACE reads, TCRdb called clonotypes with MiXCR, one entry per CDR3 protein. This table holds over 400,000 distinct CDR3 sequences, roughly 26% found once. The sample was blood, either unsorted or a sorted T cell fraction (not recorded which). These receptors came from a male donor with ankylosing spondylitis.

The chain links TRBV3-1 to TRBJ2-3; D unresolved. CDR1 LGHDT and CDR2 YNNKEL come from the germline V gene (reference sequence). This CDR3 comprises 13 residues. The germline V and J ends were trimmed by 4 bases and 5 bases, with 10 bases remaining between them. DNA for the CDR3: TGTGCCAGCAGCCTTCGACTGAGAGATACGCAGTATTTT. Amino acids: CASSLRLRDTQYF.

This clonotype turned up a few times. The CDR3 is CAASGGNSPLHF. CDR3 bases: TGTGCCGCCTCTGGGGGGAATTCACCCCTCCACTTT. This chain uses TRBV30 with TRBJ1-6; D perhaps matches TRBD1 (5 bases). The CDR3 consists of 12 residues. V was clipped by 8 bases and J by 7 bases, with 12 bases between them. Germline V gene data show CDR1 as GTSNPN and CDR2 as SVGIG (reference sequence).

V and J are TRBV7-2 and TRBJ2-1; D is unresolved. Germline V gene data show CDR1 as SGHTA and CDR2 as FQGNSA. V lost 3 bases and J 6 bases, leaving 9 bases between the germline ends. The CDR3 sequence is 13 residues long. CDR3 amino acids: CASSFDWGNEQFF. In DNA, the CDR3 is TGTGCCAGCAGCTTTGACTGGGGCAATGAGCAGTTCTTC.

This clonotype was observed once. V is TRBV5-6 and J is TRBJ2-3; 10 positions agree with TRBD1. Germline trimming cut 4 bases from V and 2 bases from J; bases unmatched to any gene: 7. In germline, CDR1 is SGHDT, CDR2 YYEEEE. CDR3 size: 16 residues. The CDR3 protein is CASSLGGQGTTDTQYF. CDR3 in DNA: TGTGCCAGCAGCCTGGGGGGACAGGGGACCACAGATACGCAGTATTTT. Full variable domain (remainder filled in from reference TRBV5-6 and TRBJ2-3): DAGVTQSPTHLIKTRGQQVTLRCSPKSGHDTVSWYQQALGQGPQFIFQYYEEEERQRGNFPDRFSGHQFPNYSSELNVNALLLGDSALYLCASSLGGQGTTDTQYFGPGTRLTVL.

The CDR3 DNA follows: TGTGCCAGCAGTGAATGGGCGGGAGGGAAGAATGAGCAGTTCTTC. Translation: CASSEWAGGKNEQFF. The rearrangement links TRBV6-1 to TRBJ2-1; 9 nucleotides agree with TRBD2. In germline, CDR1 is MNHNS, CDR2 SASEGT. V was clipped by 2 bases and J by 7 bases; unmatched bases: 6. The CDR3 length is 15 residues.

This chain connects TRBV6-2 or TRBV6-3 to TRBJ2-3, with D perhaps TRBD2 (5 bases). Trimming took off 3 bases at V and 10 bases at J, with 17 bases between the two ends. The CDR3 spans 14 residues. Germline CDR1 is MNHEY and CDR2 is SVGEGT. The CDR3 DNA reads TGTGCCAGCAGTTATATTGGAGCGGATCTACCGCAGTATTTT. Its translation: CASSYIGADLPQYF.

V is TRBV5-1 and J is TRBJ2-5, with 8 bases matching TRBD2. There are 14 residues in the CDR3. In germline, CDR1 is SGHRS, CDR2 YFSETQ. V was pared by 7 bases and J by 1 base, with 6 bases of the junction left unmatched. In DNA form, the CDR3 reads TGCGCCAGCTGCCCGGGGGGGCCCCAAGAGACCCAGTACTTC. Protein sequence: CASCPGGPQETQYF.

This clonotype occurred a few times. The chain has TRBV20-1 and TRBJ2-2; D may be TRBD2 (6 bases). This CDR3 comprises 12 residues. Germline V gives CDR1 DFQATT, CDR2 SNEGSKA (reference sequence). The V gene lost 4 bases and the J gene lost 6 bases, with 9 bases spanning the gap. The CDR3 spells CSATGRPGELFF. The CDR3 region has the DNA TGCAGTGCTACCGGGAGACCCGGGGAGCTGTTTTTT.

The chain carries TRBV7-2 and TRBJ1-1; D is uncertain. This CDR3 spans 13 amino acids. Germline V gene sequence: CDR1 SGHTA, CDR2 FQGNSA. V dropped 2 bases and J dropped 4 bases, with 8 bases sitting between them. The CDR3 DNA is TGTGCCAGCAGCTTAAGAGACCTCACTGAAGCTTTCTTT. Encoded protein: CASSLRDLTEAFF.

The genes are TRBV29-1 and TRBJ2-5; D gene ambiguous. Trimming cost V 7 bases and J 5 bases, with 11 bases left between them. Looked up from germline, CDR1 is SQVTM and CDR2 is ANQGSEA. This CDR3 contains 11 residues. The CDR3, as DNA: TGCAGCGCCCCGAGGTCCGAGACCCAGTACTTC. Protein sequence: CSAPRSETQYF.

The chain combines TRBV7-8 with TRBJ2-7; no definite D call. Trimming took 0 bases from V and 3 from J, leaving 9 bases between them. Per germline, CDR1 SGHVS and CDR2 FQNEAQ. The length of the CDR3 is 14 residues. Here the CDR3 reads CASSLAAGDYEQYF. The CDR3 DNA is TGTGCCAGCAGCTTAGCTGCAGGAGACTACGAGCAGTACTTC. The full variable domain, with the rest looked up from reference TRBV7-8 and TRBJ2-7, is GAGVSQSPRYKVAKRGQDVALRCDPISGHVSLFWYQQALGQGPEFLTYFQNEAQLDKSGLPSDRFFAERPEGSVSTLKIQRTQQEDSAVYLCASSLAAGDYEQYFGPGTRLTVT.

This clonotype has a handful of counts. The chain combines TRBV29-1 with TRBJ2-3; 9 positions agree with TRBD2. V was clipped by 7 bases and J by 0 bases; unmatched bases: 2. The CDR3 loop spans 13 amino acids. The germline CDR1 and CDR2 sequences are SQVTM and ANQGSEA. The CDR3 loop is CSGTSGSTDTQYF. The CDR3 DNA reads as TGCAGCGGTACTAGCGGGAGCACAGATACGCAGTATTTT.

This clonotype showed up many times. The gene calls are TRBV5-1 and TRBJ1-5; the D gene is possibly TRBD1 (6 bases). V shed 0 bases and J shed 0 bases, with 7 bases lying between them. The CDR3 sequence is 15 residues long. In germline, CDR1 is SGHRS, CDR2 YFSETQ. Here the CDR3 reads CASSLGGGSNQPQHF. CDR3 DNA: TGCGCCAGCAGCTTGGGAGGGGGTAGCAATCAGCCCCAGCATTTT.

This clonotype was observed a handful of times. CDR3: CASSPGLAGIHHEQFF. The CDR3 DNA follows: TGTGCCAGCTCACCTGGACTAGCGGGAATCCATCATGAGCAGTTCTTC. The rearrangement uses TRBV18 and TRBJ2-1; TRBD2 matches 12 bases. V was clipped by 3 bases and J by 8 bases; unmatched bases: 8. The CDR3 has 16 residues. Germline V CDR1 and CDR2: KGHSH, LQKENI.

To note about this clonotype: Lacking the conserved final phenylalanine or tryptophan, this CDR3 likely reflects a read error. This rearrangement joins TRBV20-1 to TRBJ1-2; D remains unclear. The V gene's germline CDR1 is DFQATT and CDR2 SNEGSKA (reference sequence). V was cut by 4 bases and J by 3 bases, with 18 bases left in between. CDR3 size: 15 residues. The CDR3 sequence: CSAIPEPMSYYGYTL. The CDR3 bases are TGCAGTGCTATTCCGGAACCTATGTCCTACTATGGCTACACCCTC.

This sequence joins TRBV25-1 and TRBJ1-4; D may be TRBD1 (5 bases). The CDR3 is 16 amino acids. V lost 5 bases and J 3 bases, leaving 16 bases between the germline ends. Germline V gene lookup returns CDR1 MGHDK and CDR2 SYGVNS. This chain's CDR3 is CASSRGGLWANEKLFF. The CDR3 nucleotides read TGTGCCAGCAGTCGGGGCGGATTATGGGCTAATGAAAAACTGTTTTTT.

The CDR3: CSVESGRAYNEQFF. The CDR3 DNA follows: TGCAGCGTGGAGAGCGGGAGAGCCTACAATGAGCAGTTCTTC. The chain employs TRBV29-1 and TRBJ2-1, with TRBD2 matching over 8 bases. V shed 6 bases, J shed 2 bases, and the junction held 6 bases outside the gene matches. Germline values: CDR1 SQVTM, CDR2 ANQGSEA. This CDR3 comprises 14 residues.

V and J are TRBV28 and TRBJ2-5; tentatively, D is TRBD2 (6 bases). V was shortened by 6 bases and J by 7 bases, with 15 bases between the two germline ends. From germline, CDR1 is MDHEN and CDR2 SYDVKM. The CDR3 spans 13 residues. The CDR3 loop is CASSPPKGGTQYF. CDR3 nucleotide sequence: TGTGCCAGCAGCCCCCCTAAGGGAGGGACCCAGTACTTC.

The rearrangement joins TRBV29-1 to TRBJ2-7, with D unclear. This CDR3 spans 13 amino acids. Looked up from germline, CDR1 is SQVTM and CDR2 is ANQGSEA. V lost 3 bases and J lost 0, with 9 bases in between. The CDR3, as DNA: TGCAGCGTTGATGCCCCTAGCTCCTACGAGCAGTACTTC. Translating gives CSVDAPSSYEQYF.